This is a list of T cell receptor beta chains from one sample in a study of blood T cell repertoires in COVID-19. Measured with immunoSEQ multiplex PCR; TCRdb has only the in-frame clones, and not every one. Here the sample spans 200,000 or so clones, 88% being singletons. The sample comprised peripheral blood. The origin of the receptors is a woman aged 55-75 years with acute or convalescent COVID-19. The CDR3 runs from the conserved cysteine through the conserved F or W. The order of the fields is D gene, clone size, V gene, CDR3 length, J gene, CDR3 DNA, CDR3 protein. The D gene is left open where the match is weak. Size is omitted from some rows. Given values are once, few, many or a class for expanded clones.

TRBD1	-	TRBV5-1	15	TRBJ2-1	TGCGCCAGCGGCGTTTGGACAGGTTCCTACAATGAGCAGTTCTTC	CASGVWTGSYNEQFF
-	-	TRBV28	15	TRBJ1-1	TGTGCCAGCAGGCCCCATGAGGGAAGGGCCACTGAAGCTTTCTTT	CASRPHEGRATEAFF
-	-	TRBV5-1	16	TRBJ2-7	TGCGCCAGCAGCTCGTACGGGCTCGGGGGAACCTACGAGCAGTACTTC	CASSSYGLGGTYEQYF
-	-	TRBV14	16	TRBJ1-2	TGTGCCAGCAGCCAAGATCTTGGCGGGGGCCGGGATGGCTACACCTTC	CASSQDLGGGRDGYTF
TRBD1	-	TRBV19	13	TRBJ2-1	TGTGCCAGTAGTAACAGGGGTGGCGATGAGCAGTTCTTC	CASSNRGGDEQFF
TRBD2	once	TRBV5-4	16	TRBJ2-2	TGTGCCAGCAGCTCCTTCGCTAGCGGGGGCACCGGGGAGCTGTTTTTT	CASSSFASGGTGELFF
TRBD2	-	TRBV30	15	TRBJ2-3	TGTGCCTGGAGGGTTAGCGGGGGGGGCGCAGATACGCAGTATTTT	CAWRVSGGGADTQYF
TRBD1	-	TRBV3-1/TRBV3-2	16	TRBJ1-1	TGTGCCGGACGCGAAGGCAGCGGCAGGGGGATCGCTGAAGCTTTCTTT	CAGREGSGRGIAEAFF
-	-	TRBV6-5	15	TRBJ2-3	TGTGCCAGCAGTTACTCGAGAAAAAGCACAGATACGCAGTATTTT	CASSYSRKSTDTQYF
-	-	TRBV5-1	13	TRBJ2-1	TGCGCCAGCAGCTTGGCCCGGACTTATGAGCAGTTCTTC	CASSLARTYEQFF
TRBD2	-	TRBV2	14	TRBJ2-5	TGTGCCACCCGGGGGGGCCGGGCGTCAGAGACCCAGTACTTC	CATRGGRASETQYF
TRBD2	-	TRBV6-2/TRBV6-3	17	TRBJ2-7	TGTGCCAGCAGTTACTCGGGCGGGAGGGCCTCGCTAGGCGAGCAGTACTTC	CASSYSGGRASLGEQYF
-	-	TRBV30	13	TRBJ1-2	TGTGCCTGGGCCGGGACTCCTAACTATGGCTACACCTTC	CAWAGTPNYGYTF
TRBD1	-	TRBV27	15	TRBJ2-3	TGTGCCAGCAGACTACAGGGGGTTCCCACAGATACGCAGTATTTT	CASRLQGVPTDTQYF
-	-	TRBV9	16	TRBJ1-1	TGTGCCAGCAGCGGGCGGACAAGTCCCCTGAACACTGAAGCTTTCTTT	CASSGRTSPLNTEAFF
-	once	TRBV18	13	TRBJ1-2	TGTGCCAGCTCACCCGGAGGTAACTATGGCTACACCTTC	CASSPGGNYGYTF
TRBD1	-	TRBV27	16	TRBJ1-2	TGTGCCAGCAGTTTCTCACCGGGACAGCAACTTTATGGCTACACCTTC	CASSFSPGQQLYGYTF
TRBD1	-	TRBV9	14	TRBJ1-6	TGTGCCAGCAGCGAGGGACAGAATAATTCACCCCTCCACTTT	CASSEGQNNSPLHF
-	-	TRBV19	15	TRBJ1-1	TGTGCCAGTAAGAAGAGGGGAGGGCTGAACACTGAAGCTTTCTTT	CASKKRGGLNTEAFF
-	-	TRBV19	14	TRBJ1-5	TGTGCCAGTAGTACAGGGCATAGCAATCAGCCCCAGCATTTT	CASSTGHSNQPQHF
-	-	TRBV5-1	15	TRBJ2-3	TGCGCCAGCAGCTTGGGCAGCGGGCTGACAGATACGCAGTATTTT	CASSLGSGLTDTQYF
TRBD1	-	TRBV27	15	TRBJ1-2	TGTGCCAGCAGTTTGCTAAGGACAGGAATCGATGGCTACACCTTC	CASSLLRTGIDGYTF
TRBD1	-	TRBV7-8	14	TRBJ1-1	TGTGCCAGCAGCTTAGGGCAGGGGGCGCGAGATGCTTTCTTT	CASSLGQGARDAFF
-	-	TRBV19	16	TRBJ2-7	TGTGCCAGTAGTCTATTTTCGACAGCCATGGCCTACGAGCAGTACTTC	CASSLFSTAMAYEQYF
-	-	TRBV10-1	16	TRBJ2-1	TGCGCCAGCAGTGGCCCAAAGGGACTGCCATTCAATGAGCAGTTCTTC	CASSGPKGLPFNEQFF
-	once	TRBV4-1	16	TRBJ2-1	TGCGCCAGCAGCCAAGAAGAGCCCGCCCCCTACAATGAGCAGTTCTTC	CASSQEEPAPYNEQFF
TRBD1	-	TRBV9	15	TRBJ2-7	TGTGCCAGCAGCGCCTCGGGACAGGGGGCCCACGAGCAGTACTTC	CASSASGQGAHEQYF
-	-	TRBV19	15	TRBJ1-4	TGTGCCAGCTCCCTTCAGGGTCGCACGGGTGAAAAACTGTTTTTT	CASSLQGRTGEKLFF
-	-	TRBV7-3	13	TRBJ2-1	TGTGCCAGCAGCGTCGGACTTGACAATGAGCAGTTCTTC	CASSVGLDNEQFF
TRBD2	-	TRBV5-1	16	TRBJ2-3	TGCGCCAGCAGCTTGGGGGGGAGCGGGAACACAGATACGCAGTATTTT	CASSLGGSGNTDTQYF
TRBD1	-	TRBV12-5	16	TRBJ1-2	TGTGCTAGTGGTACCGGGACAGGGTGGGGGTCGGGTGGCTACACCTTC	CASGTGTGWGSGGYTF
-	-	TRBV12-3/TRBV12-4	13	TRBJ2-7	TGTGCCAGCAGTTTAAACAGGGCCTACGAGCAGTACTTC	CASSLNRAYEQYF
-	-	TRBV7-2	13	TRBJ2-3	TGTGCCAGCAGCTCCCGCCGGGAGGATACGCAGTATTTT	CASSSRREDTQYF
TRBD2	-	TRBV3-1/TRBV3-2	17	TRBJ2-3	TGTGCCAGCAGCGAACTTGGACTAGCGGACCGCACAGATACGCAGTATTTT	CASSELGLADRTDTQYF
-	few	TRBV6-1	14	TRBJ2-7	TGTGCCAGCAGTGAGTCAGGGAGGAACTACGAGCAGTACTTC	CASSESGRNYEQYF
-	few	TRBV5-1	12	TRBJ2-2	TGCGCCACCCCGGAGGACACCGGGGAGCTGTTTTTT	CATPEDTGELFF
-	-	TRBV7-3	13	TRBJ2-2	TGTGCCAGCAGCTTATTGAGTTCTGGGGAGCTGTTTTTT	CASSLLSSGELFF
TRBD1	-	TRBV5-4	14	TRBJ1-1	TGTGCCAGCAGCTCAGACAGGGGGGAGGCTGAAGCTTTCTTT	CASSSDRGEAEAFF
TRBD1	-	TRBV14	15	TRBJ1-5	TGTGCCAGCAGCCCCGGGACAGGGGGAGATCAGCCCCAGCATTTT	CASSPGTGGDQPQHF
-	-	TRBV5-6	13	TRBJ1-5	TGTGCCAGCAGCTTTGACTCCGCGGAGCCCCAGCATTTT	CASSFDSAEPQHF
TRBD1	-	TRBV7-2	13	TRBJ1-6	TGTGCCAGCAGCTTGGGACAGGGTGTGTCCCTCCACTTT	CASSLGQGVSLHF
TRBD1	-	TRBV24-1	16	TRBJ1-2	TGTGCCACCAGTGATTACGCCGGGACAGGGAACTATGGCTACACCTTC	CATSDYAGTGNYGYTF
TRBD1	-	TRBV27	16	TRBJ2-7	TGTGCCAGCAGTTCCTGGGACAGGGCCATTTCCTACGAGCAGTACTTC	CASSSWDRAISYEQYF
TRBD1	-	TRBV6-6	16	TRBJ1-5	TGTGCCAGCAGTTACGCACTGGGACAGGGCAATCAGCCCCAGCATTTT	CASSYALGQGNQPQHF
TRBD1	-	TRBV30	14	TRBJ1-2	TGTGCCTGGAGTGTTCGCAGGACAGGGGGTGGCTACACCTTC	CAWSVRRTGGGYTF
TRBD1	-	TRBV6-5	13	TRBJ2-7	TGTGCCAGCAGGGGACAGGGTCTCTACGAGCAGTACTTC	CASRGQGLYEQYF
-	-	TRBV30	14	TRBJ1-2	TGTGCCTGGAGTGTATCAGGGAAAGGGTATGGCTACACCTTC	CAWSVSGKGYGYTF
TRBD2	-	TRBV3-1/TRBV3-2	14	TRBJ2-3	TGTGCCAGCAGCCAGGGTCTAGCGGGGAACACGCAGTATTTT	CASSQGLAGNTQYF
TRBD1	-	TRBV10-3	13	TRBJ1-6	TGTGCCTCGGGACAGCATGACAATTCACCCCTCCACTTT	CASGQHDNSPLHF
TRBD1	-	TRBV27	14	TRBJ2-3	TGTGCCAGCAGTCTGGACAGGGCAGCAGATACGCAGTATTTT	CASSLDRAADTQYF
-	-	TRBV9	16	TRBJ1-2	TGTGCCAGCAGCGAAAGGCCGGGATATGTGAATTATGGCTACACCTTC	CASSERPGYVNYGYTF
-	once	TRBV9	16	TRBJ2-2	TGTGCCAGCAGCGTGCCGTCGGTCGCGAACACCGGGGAGCTGTTTTTT	CASSVPSVANTGELFF
TRBD2	-	TRBV3-1/TRBV3-2	15	TRBJ2-5	TGTGCCAGCAGCCAAAGGACTAGCGGGGGAGAGACCCAGTACTTC	CASSQRTSGGETQYF
TRBD1	-	TRBV7-2	14	TRBJ1-2	TGTGCCAGCAGCTTAGACCCGACAGGGGCTGGCTACACCTTC	CASSLDPTGAGYTF